A selection of T cell receptor beta chains follows, all from one sample in a study of T cell changes during pregnancy in multiple sclerosis. Libraries were prepared by immunoSEQ multiplex PCR; TCRdb keeps only in-frame clonotypes and omits some of them. The table records over 50,000 clones, approximately 90% of them present only once. Specimen: peripheral blood, collected in the third trimester of pregnancy. The receptors were sampled from a female donor in good health, enrolled as a control in a pregnancy study. Each CDR3 is given with its conserved first and last residue. D genes are given only for firm matches. Size is stated for part of the rows, as once, few or many counts, or as a class when the clone is expanded.

cdr3_aa	cdr3_nt	clone_size	d_call	v_call	j_call
CASSQGQGPYNEQFF	TGCGCCAGCAGCCAAGGACAGGGGCCCTACAATGAGCAGTTCTTC	NA	TRBD1	TRBV4-1	TRBJ2-1
CASSLGQIYEQYF	TGTGCCAGCAGCTTAGGACAGATCTACGAGCAGTACTTC	NA	NA	TRBV7-2	TRBJ2-7
CASSLTRTSHEQYF	TGTGCCAGCAGCTTAACCCGGACAAGCCACGAGCAGTACTTC	NA	NA	TRBV11-2	TRBJ2-7
CASSQDRDRGFYEQYF	TGCGCCAGCAGCCAAGACCGGGACAGGGGCTTCTACGAGCAGTACTTC	NA	TRBD1	TRBV4-3	TRBJ2-7
CASSPRATSGASTDTQYF	TGTGCCAGCTCACCGCGGGCCACTAGCGGAGCCTCCACAGATACGCAGTATTTT	NA	TRBD2	TRBV18	TRBJ2-3
CASSLAGGGPGDTQYF	TGCGCCAGCAGCTTGGCTGGGGGGGGCCCCGGAGATACGCAGTATTTT	NA	NA	TRBV5-1	TRBJ2-3
CASSYSGATEAFF	TGTGCCAGCAGTTACTCAGGGGCCACTGAAGCTTTCTTT	NA	NA	TRBV6-6	TRBJ1-1
CASSNSPGELFF	TGTGCCAGCAGTAATAGCCCCGGGGAGCTGTTTTTT	NA	NA	TRBV25-1	TRBJ2-2
CAVTSADSTDTQYF	TGTGCCGTAACTAGCGCCGATAGCACAGATACGCAGTATTTT	NA	TRBD2	TRBV2	TRBJ2-3
CASSLPGTSGADTQYF	TGTGCCAGCAGCCTCCCTGGGACTAGCGGGGCAGATACGCAGTATTTT	once	TRBD2	TRBV7-9	TRBJ2-3
CASSYSRGGGYTF	TGTGCCAGCAGTTACTCCCGGGGTGGAGGCTACACCTTC	NA	NA	TRBV6-6	TRBJ1-2
CASQTGALAKPQHF	TGTGCCAGTCAGACAGGGGCTCTGGCGAAGCCCCAGCATTTT	NA	TRBD1	TRBV19	TRBJ1-5
CASSPGLNTGELFF	TGTGCCAGCAGCCCAGGGCTCAACACCGGGGAGCTGTTTTTT	NA	NA	TRBV7-9	TRBJ2-2
CASRRDTQNSPLHF	TGTGCCAGCAGAAGAGACACCCAAAATTCACCCCTCCACTTT	NA	NA	TRBV9	TRBJ1-6
CASSSNRGDMTYEQYF	TGTGCCAGCAGCTCCAATCGGGGGGACATGACCTACGAGCAGTACTTC	NA	NA	TRBV7-9	TRBJ2-7
CASSLGWEDGYTF	TGCGCCAGCAGCTTAGGTTGGGAGGACGGCTACACCTTC	once	NA	TRBV5-1	TRBJ1-2
CASSPRRGGTGELFF	TGTGCCAGCAGCCCACGACGGGGAGGGACCGGGGAGCTGTTTTTT	NA	TRBD2	TRBV7-9	TRBJ2-2
CASSIRDNTEAFF	TGTGCCAGTAGTATTCGGGATAACACTGAAGCTTTCTTT	NA	NA	TRBV19	TRBJ1-1
CASSQAPWGAYGYTF	TGCGCCAGCAGCCAGGCCCCATGGGGCGCCTATGGCTACACCTTC	NA	NA	TRBV4-1	TRBJ1-2
CATRGQGAEETQYF	TGTGCCACCCGGGGACAGGGGGCTGAAGAGACCCAGTACTTC	NA	TRBD1	TRBV18	TRBJ2-5
CASSQRRGTEAFF	TGTGCCAGCAGCCAACGACGCGGCACTGAAGCTTTCTTT	once	NA	TRBV7-2	TRBJ1-1
CASSLGQGVPYEQYF	TGTGCCAGCAGCTTGGGACAGGGGGTCCCCTACGAGCAGTACTTC	NA	TRBD1	TRBV7-9	TRBJ2-7
CASSRRTGASNQPQHF	TGTGCCAGCAGCAGGCGGACAGGGGCTAGCAATCAGCCCCAGCATTTT	NA	TRBD1	TRBV5-6	TRBJ1-5
CASSEVGTGHYEQYF	TGTGCCAGCAGTGAAGTTGGGACAGGCCACTACGAGCAGTACTTC	NA	TRBD1	TRBV6-1	TRBJ2-7
CASSSPDTEAFF	TGTGCCAGCAGCTCGCCGGACACTGAAGCTTTCTTT	NA	NA	TRBV7-9	TRBJ1-1
CASSFMAPNTEAFF	TGTGCCAGCAGTTTCATGGCTCCTAACACTGAAGCTTTCTTT	NA	NA	TRBV27	TRBJ1-1
CASSLDRGGELFF	TGTGCCAGCAGCTTGGACAGGGGCGGGGAGCTGTTTTTT	NA	TRBD1	TRBV11-3	TRBJ2-2
CASSQGGLDQPQHF	TGTGCCAGCAGTCAGGGGGGACTCGATCAGCCCCAGCATTTT	NA	TRBD1	TRBV7-9	TRBJ1-5
CASSPTGVYGYTF	TGTGCCAGCAGTCCGACAGGCGTATATGGCTACACCTTC	NA	NA	TRBV27	TRBJ1-2
CASSVMRDSYEQYF	TGTGCCAGCAGCGTAATGAGGGATTCCTACGAGCAGTACTTC	NA	NA	TRBV9	TRBJ2-7
CASTEGTGRSPLHF	TGTGCCAGCACGGAGGGGACAGGGAGGTCACCCCTCCACTTT	NA	TRBD1	TRBV6-5	TRBJ1-6
CASRDTGGQGEQYF	TGTGCCAGCAGGGATACAGGGGGCCAAGGGGAGCAGTACTTC	NA	TRBD1	TRBV6-6	TRBJ2-7
CASRKSRGSPLHF	TGTGCCAGCAGAAAATCACGGGGATCACCCCTCCACTTT	NA	NA	TRBV28	TRBJ1-6
CASSQTEKLFF	TGTGCCAGCAGCCAGACAGAAAAACTGTTTTTT	NA	NA	TRBV11-2	TRBJ1-4
CASSLTGLEKLFF	TGTGCCAGCAGCTTAACAGGGTTAGAAAAACTGTTTTTT	NA	NA	TRBV7-2	TRBJ1-4
CASSVEAFGGEQYF	TGTGCCAGCAGCGTAGAAGCTTTTGGCGGCGAGCAGTACTTC	NA	NA	TRBV9	TRBJ2-7
CASSAGQYNSPLHF	TGTGCCAGCAGCGCGGGACAGTATAATTCACCCCTCCACTTT	few	TRBD1	TRBV13	TRBJ1-6
CASSQSGGSSYEQYF	TGTGCCAGCTCACAATCGGGGGGGAGCTCCTACGAGCAGTACTTC	NA	TRBD2	TRBV18	TRBJ2-7
CASKTSQETQYF	TGTGCCAGCAAGACATCACAAGAGACCCAGTACTTC	NA	NA	TRBV2	TRBJ2-5
CASKAGNTIYF	TGTGCCAGCAAAGCAGGAAACACCATATATTTT	NA	NA	TRBV2	TRBJ1-3
CASSQVMFALETWANNEQFF	TGTGCCAGCAGCCAAGTAATGTTCGCCCTCGAGACCTGGGCTAACAATGAGCAGTTCTTC	NA	NA	TRBV4-2	TRBJ2-1
CASRKAGGMGNEQFF	TGTGCCAGCAGGAAAGCGGGGGGCATGGGGAATGAGCAGTTCTTC	NA	TRBD2	TRBV7-8	TRBJ2-1